One sample yielded the 29 T cell receptor beta chains listed below, sequenced in a study of molecular identifiers for immune sequencing clone quantification. TCRdb itself ran the PCR reads through MiXCR, one entry per CDR3 protein. The sample includes hundreds of thousands of distinct CDR3 sequences, 24% of them seen just once. Sequences were obtained from naive CD8+ T cells from blood, with Jurkat cell RNA spiked in. Specified subset: FACS-sorted CD8+CD4-CCR7+CD45RA+ naive T cells. The receptors were sampled from a human donor in good health. Some libraries in this study had Jurkat cell RNA spiked in.

This clonotype was seen repeatedly, ten times or more. The rearrangement links TRBV5-4 to TRBJ2-5, with D unresolved. The germline CDR1 and CDR2 sequences are SGHNT and YYREEE (reference sequence). The V gene lost 4 bases and the J gene lost 2 bases, with 12 bases spanning the gap. The CDR3 has 14 amino acids. The CDR3 sequence: CASSPELNQETQYF. The CDR3 DNA is TGTGCCAGCAGCCCCGAGCTAAATCAAGAGACCCAGTACTTC.

V and J are TRBV12-3 or TRBV12-4 and TRBJ2-3, with 11 bases lining up with TRBD2. This CDR3 contains 15 residues. The V segment lost 5 bases and the J segment 5 bases; nucleotides outside the gene matches: 6. CDR3 in amino acids: CASSASGLAVDTQYF. For the CDR3, the DNA is TGTGCCAGCAGTGCCTCGGGACTAGCGGTAGATACGCAGTATTTT.

The rearrangement uses TRBV12-3 or TRBV12-4 and TRBJ2-7; weak D call: TRBD1 (6 bases). This CDR3 has 15 residues. Trimming left V 1 base short and J 2 bases short, with 12 bases between. The CDR3 DNA reads as TGTGCCAGCAGTTTAGAAAAGACAGGACCCTACGAGCAGTACTTC. Translating it yields CASSLEKTGPYEQYF.

This chain links TRBV7-7 with TRBJ2-3; D unresolved. Trimming left V 1 base short and J 2 bases short, with 10 bases between. Germline loops: CDR1 SSHAT, CDR2 FNYEAQ (reference sequence). The CDR3 covers 15 residues. This CDR3 reads CASSLGSHYTDTQYF. CDR3 bases: TGTGCCAGCAGCTTAGGATCACACTACACAGATACGCAGTATTTT.

The V and J genes are TRBV7-6 and TRBJ2-2; possibly TRBD1 for D (5 bases). Trimming cost V 1 base and J 1 base, with 10 bases left between them. From germline, CDR1 is SGHVS and CDR2 FNYEAQ. CDR3 length: 16 amino acids. CDR3 nucleotide sequence: TGTGCCAGCAGCTTAGAATCAGGGTTGAACACCGGGGAGCTGTTTTTT. Its translation is CASSLESGLNTGELFF.

The CDR3: CASSLDAGTIYF. CDR3 bases: TGTGCCAGCAGCTTGGATGCTGGGACCATATATTTT. J is TRBJ1-3 and V is TRBV5-4; D unresolved. This CDR3 spans 12 amino acids. The V end was cut by 0 bases, the J end by 10 bases, with 8 bases between. Looked up from germline, CDR1 is SGHNT and CDR2 is YYREEE (reference sequence).

This clonotype was seen repeatedly, ten times or more. The V and J genes are TRBV4-1 and TRBJ2-3, with 7 bases matching TRBD2. The CDR3 is 16 residues long. CDR1 and CDR2 (germline): MGHRA, YSYEKL. After removal of 4 bases from V and 3 bases from J, the junction contained 10 bases not matched to a gene. CDR3 sequence reads: CASSPRALALTDTQYF. CDR3 in DNA: TGCGCCAGCAGCCCGCGCGCACTAGCGTTAACAGATACGCAGTATTTT.

This clonotype was seen a few times. The chain is built from TRBV25-1 and TRBJ2-1; 8 positions agree with TRBD2. V lost 4 bases to trimming and J lost 9 bases; unmatched junction nucleotides: 5. CDR1 and CDR2 (germline): MGHDK, SYGVNS. The CDR3 runs to 13 residues. CDR3 sequence: CASSVSSGAEQFF. The CDR3, as DNA: TGTGCCAGCAGTGTTAGTAGCGGGGCTGAGCAGTTCTTC.

This clonotype was detected ten times or more. The chain links TRBV27 to TRBJ1-4, with 9 bases identical to TRBD1. This CDR3 contains 14 residues. The V segment lost 6 bases and the J segment 7 bases; nucleotides outside the gene matches: 6. Germline loops: CDR1 MNHEY, CDR2 SMNVEV (reference sequence). DNA for the CDR3: TGTGCCAGCAGAAAAACAGGGGGCGGTGAAAAACTGTTTTTT. It encodes CASRKTGGGEKLFF.

This clonotype was picked up many times. The chain recombines TRBV7-9 with TRBJ2-3, with D unclear. The V end was cut by 5 bases, the J end by 4 bases, with 16 bases between. The CDR3 spans 15 residues. Germline CDR1 reads SEHNR; CDR2 reads FQNEAQ (reference sequence). As DNA, the CDR3 is TGTGCCAGCAGCCACCTACAGCCCGGTGCAGATACGCAGTATTTT. Protein: CASSHLQPGADTQYF.

This clonotype has ten or more counts. The CDR3 DNA reads TGTGCCAGCAGTCCTCAGGAGGGAAAAGAGCAGTACTTC. Translated: CASSPQEGKEQYF. The chain uses TRBV7-9 and TRBJ2-7; possibly TRBD2 for D (6 bases). CDR1 is SEHNR and CDR2 is FQNEAQ in the germline V gene (reference sequence). Trimming took off 6 bases at V and 7 bases at J, with 16 bases between the two ends. The CDR3 is made up of 13 amino acids.

As to this clonotype: A much larger clone sits a single nucleotide away, making a read error possible. The chain links TRBV9 to TRBJ2-2, with a possible D match to TRBD2 (5 bases). CDR1 is SGDLS and CDR2 is YYNGEE in the germline V gene. This CDR3 comprises 14 residues. CDR3 nucleotide sequence: TGTACCAGCAGCGGAACAGACTTGAGGGGGGAGCTGTTTTTT. This codes for CTSSGTDLRGELFF.

In regard to this clonotype: A read error is likely, as this CDR3 ends without the conserved phenylalanine or tryptophan. The gene calls are TRBV28 and TRBJ2-7, with D maybe TRBD2 (7 bases). The CDR3 is 14 amino acids. The germline V gene has CDR1 MDHEN and CDR2 SYDVKM. Trimming removed 5 bases from V and 4 bases from J, with 15 bases in between. CDR3 nucleotide sequence: TGTGCCAGCAGTCCTTCCAGGGGAGGGTACGAGCAGTACTAC. It encodes CASSPSRGGYEQYY.

This rearrangement joins TRBV9 to TRBJ1-6; no definite D call. CDR1 SGDLS and CDR2 YYNGEE come from the germline V gene. V shed 0 bases and J shed 9 bases, with 13 bases lying between them. CDR3 length: 15 amino acids. CDR3: CASSVERAYGSPLHF. The CDR3 DNA follows: TGTGCCAGCAGCGTAGAGAGGGCCTATGGTTCACCCCTCCACTTT.

Concerning this clonotype: A much larger clonotype is one base distant, so this may be a read error. This chain joins TRBV7-9 and TRBJ1-1, with 8 bases that match TRBD1. With 6 bases clipped from V and 6 bases from J, the junction kept 3 bases outside the gene matches. This CDR3 contains 12 residues. The V gene's germline CDR1 is SEHNR and CDR2 FQNEAQ (reference sequence). The CDR3 DNA is TGTGCCAGCAGTGACAGGGGCTCTGAAGCTTTCTTT. It yields the protein CASSDRGSEAFF.

At least ten counts were recorded for this clonotype. This chain joins TRBV7-2 and TRBJ2-7, with D perhaps TRBD1 or TRBD2 (6 bases each). The CDR3 contains 15 residues. The germline gives CDR1 SGHTA, CDR2 FQGNSA. Trimming took 3 bases from V and 3 from J, leaving 15 bases between them. The CDR3 nucleotides are TGTGCCAGCAGCTTGGGGGGCGGGGAGTTCTACGAGCAGTACTTC. Its translation: CASSLGGGEFYEQYF.

This clonotype was seen more than once but under ten times. A junction end diverges from the germline sequence, so it may reflect a read error. The chain joins TRBV29-1 to TRBJ2-5; D gene unclear. CDR3 length: 13 residues. Germline CDR1 SQVTM, CDR2 ANQGSEA. The CDR3 DNA sequence: TGCGGCGTTGAGTCACAAAACGAGGAGACCCAGTACTTC. Amino acids: CGVESQNEETQYF.

The rearrangement joins TRBV9 to TRBJ2-5; 10 bases are shared with TRBD2. The junction had 7 bases not matched to a gene; V was cut back by 6 bases and J by 5 bases. The CDR3 has 14 residues. The germline CDR1 and CDR2 sequences are SGDLS and YYNGEE. The CDR3 sequence is CASNRGTSAETQYF. For the CDR3, the DNA is TGTGCCAGCAACCGCGGGACTAGCGCCGAGACCCAGTACTTC.

Points on this clonotype: A much larger clone lies one base from this, so it may be a read error. The genes are TRBV13 and TRBJ2-2; D gene uncertain. The CDR3 loop spans 11 amino acids. Trimming took 2 bases from V and 7 from J, leaving 2 bases between them. Germline loops: CDR1 PRHDT, CDR2 FYEKMQ (reference sequence). The CDR3 sequence: CASSLNGELFF. For the CDR3, the DNA is TGTGCCAGCAGCTTAAACGGGGAGCTGTTTTTT.

V usage is TRBV27 and J usage is TRBJ2-7, with D uncertain. Trimming took off 5 bases at V and 3 bases at J, with 17 bases between the two ends. The germline V gene has CDR1 MNHEY and CDR2 SMNVEV (reference sequence). The CDR3 is 15 residues long. The CDR3 DNA reads as TGTGCCAGCAGTCCCACTTTTGGACGGTACTACGAGCAGTACTTC. Its translation is CASSPTFGRYYEQYF.

This clonotype was recorded many times. The chain uses TRBV13 and TRBJ2-4; D is uncertain. Germline V gene lookup returns CDR1 PRHDT and CDR2 FYEKMQ (reference sequence). This CDR3 region has 13 residues. V was pared by 4 bases and J by 6 bases, with 10 bases between. The chain's CDR3 is CASSSTYLNIQYF. CDR3 nucleotide sequence: TGTGCCAGCAGCTCTACGTACTTAAACATTCAGTACTTC.

This clonotype was counted ten times or more. This chain connects TRBV28 to TRBJ2-7; 7 positions agree with TRBD1. Trimming cost V 5 bases and J 2 bases; bases outside gene matches: 6. There are 14 residues in the CDR3. CDR1 and CDR2 (germline): MDHEN, SYDVKM. CDR3 in DNA: TGTGCCAGCAGTCCGACAGGGTCTACCTACGAGCAGTACTTC. It yields the protein CASSPTGSTYEQYF.

The sample holds a few counts of this clonotype. The chain carries TRBV29-1 and TRBJ2-1, with D perhaps matching TRBD2 (5 bases). The length of the CDR3 is 15 residues. CDR1 is SQVTM and CDR2 is ANQGSEA in the germline V gene. Deletions cut 7 bases from V and 7 bases from J, with 23 bases between. Here the CDR3 reads CSANAGLQVYNEQFF. CDR3 in DNA: TGCAGCGCAAACGCCGGACTCCAGGTCTATAATGAGCAGTTCTTC.

This chain uses TRBV11-2 with TRBJ2-7; tentative D call: TRBD2 (5 bases). The CDR3 runs to 13 residues. V was clipped by 5 bases and J by 3 bases, with 11 bases between them. Looked up from germline, CDR1 is SGHAT and CDR2 is FQNNGV. CDR3 coding DNA: TGTGCCAGCAGCAACGAGCGGCTCTACGAGCAGTACTTC. Translating gives CASSNERLYEQYF.

This clonotype has at least ten counts. This sequence joins TRBV29-1 and TRBJ1-2, with TRBD1 matching over 8 bases. The germline CDR1 and CDR2 sequences are SQVTM and ANQGSEA. The V and J ends lost 3 bases and 4 bases, in that order; junction bases with no gene match: 13. The CDR3 runs 16 residues. The CDR3 DNA sequence: TGCAGCGTTGATACAGGACAGGGAATTCAACGCTATGGCTACACCTTC. Translation gives CSVDTGQGIQRYGYTF.

Concerning this clonotype: This may be a read error: a much more frequent sequence differs by one nucleotide. This chain links TRBV7-9 with TRBJ2-7; 9 bases are a match to TRBD1. The V gene's germline CDR1 is SEHNR and CDR2 FQNEAQ (reference sequence). The V gene end was trimmed by 5 bases and the J gene end by 9 bases; junction bases not matched to a gene: 11. The CDR3 extends over 14 amino acids. This CDR3 reads CASSPGTGRHAQYF. CDR3 bases: TGTGCCAGCAGCCCGGGGACAGGGCGGCACGCGCAGTACTTC.

The J gene is TRBJ2-7, the V gene TRBV2; TRBD2 is a possible D gene (5 bases). The germline V gene has CDR1 SNHLY and CDR2 FYNNEI. This CDR3 comprises 13 residues. Trimming took 6 bases from V and 2 from J, leaving 11 bases between them. The CDR3 bases are TGTGCCAGCAGAGACGGGAACACCTACGAGCAGTACTTC. It translates to CASRDGNTYEQYF.

Notes on this clonotype: Possible read error: a much larger clone is one base away. The chain couples TRBV2 to TRBJ2-7; D might be TRBD1 (5 bases). This CDR3 comprises 13 residues. The V gene's germline CDR1 is SNHLY and CDR2 FYNNEI. The DNA of the CDR3 is TGTGTCAGCAGTGAACGCAGGGTATTCGAGCAGTACTTC. Translating gives CVSSERRVFEQYF.

This clonotype showed up many times. The chain joins TRBV6-1 to TRBJ2-6; D gene unclear. The CDR3 length is 14 residues. Trimming took 3 bases from V and 3 from J, leaving 6 bases between them. CDR1 and CDR2 from the germline V gene are MNHNS and SASEGT. CDR3 sequence reads: CASSEWSGANVLTF. CDR3 DNA: TGTGCCAGCAGTGAGTGGAGTGGGGCCAACGTCCTGACTTTC.